These 2 T cell receptor beta chains were all obtained from the same sample, sequenced in a study of chemoradiotherapy in HPV16-positive cancers. Here immunoSEQ multiplex PCR was the method, and the copy in TCRdb shows in-frame clones only, minus some. The table has about 53,000 clones, around 90% seen once. The source was blood, collected from a patient who underwent chemoradiotherapy. Receptor source: a human donor with HPV-associated anogenital cancer.

The CDR3 loop reads CASSSGRRSTGELFF. The CDR3 bases are TGTGCCAGCTCCTCGGGCAGGCGGAGCACCGGGGAGCTGTTTTTT. The chain is built from TRBV18 and TRBJ2-2; no firm D call. The CDR3 has 15 amino acids. Trimming shortened V by 6 bases and J by 4 bases, and 15 bases separated the two germline ends. Germline CDR1 reads KGHSH; CDR2 reads LQKENI.

The chain links TRBV5-5 to TRBJ1-4, with D possibly matching TRBD1 (6 bases). The germline CDR1 and CDR2 sequences are SGHKS and YYEKEE (reference sequence). CDR3 length: 14 residues. With 4 bases removed from V and 7 bases from J, the gap between germline ends came to 14 bases. The CDR3 here is CASSPGDSGEKLFF. The CDR3, as DNA: TGTGCCAGCAGCCCAGGGGATTCGGGTGAAAAACTGTTTTTT. The whole variable domain, filled in from reference TRBV5-5 and TRBJ1-4, reads DAGVTQSPTHLIKTRGQQVTLRCSPISGHKSVSWYQQVLGQGPQFIFQYYEKEERGRGNFPDRFSARQFPNYSSELNVNALLLGDSALYLCASSPGDSGEKLFFGSGTQLSVL.